This T cell receptor (beta chain) is from a study of T cell responses to AZD1222 COVID-19 vaccine (dated by TCRdb to the early 2020s). About the study as a whole: AZD1222 recipients whose second dose came at about 4 weeks and those whose second dose came at about 12 weeks were combined into one group, since spike-specific TCR depth and breadth did not differ between the two schedules. A total of 230 or so trial participants underwent TCR sequencing, of whom roughly 210 received two doses of AZD1222 and some 25 received two doses of the MenACWY control vaccine. Trial participants were enrolled by age into 18-55, 56-69 and 70-plus year subgroups, with approximately 160, 26 and 62 TCR-sequenced participants respectively. Paper-wide results and their limitations: Conclusions about previously exposed vaccinees are limited, since just five or six AZD1222 recipients were seropositive for SARS-CoV-2 at baseline. Most participants were white British and females outnumbered males, and the authors suggested that clonal diversity may have been underestimated. After two AZD1222 doses, spike-specific TCR breadth and depth were significantly higher than at day 0 and than in MenACWY recipients. The whole spike protein was spanned by vaccine-associated CD4 TCRs, and dominant responses were seen in regions 160-218 and 743-854. In the small 56-69-year group, the increase in depth fell short of significance, most likely because of low power. Reportedly, almost half of the unique spike-specific TCRs recognized epitopes lying outside the regions that are mutated in the B.1.351 and B.1.1.7 variants. Because no samples from the day 14 peak response were available, repertoires could be characterized only after the peak T cell response.

Turning to this clone: What antigen it recognizes has not been identified. One junction end disagrees with the germline gene, perhaps due to a read error.

The CDR3 regions of human TCRbeta chains were analyzed by immunosequencing. The study's own analysis went as follows. Repertoire TCRs were matched against a reference library of SARS-CoV-2-specific TCRs generated with the MIRA antigen-specificity platform. Breadth was defined as the fraction of unique TCRs that were SARS-CoV-2-associated. Depth was defined as the fraction of total T cells that were SARS-CoV-2-associated. Using the MIRA data, every spike-specific TCR was mapped to the spike region that the TCR reacted to and assigned to either a CD4 or a CD8 class. Log10-transformed breadth and depth values were compared by one-way ANOVA with Sidak's multiple comparisons tests. TCRdb's version of the immuneACCESS table is confined to in-frame rearrangements and falls short of the full clone set. An unresolved V gene accounts for under half of the shortfall where checked; the remainder is of unknown origin. V and J calls and clone size are copied from that table; D and trimming were computed from the DNA. The table for this sample lists around 120,000 clones; over 85% of them were counted only once. The top ten clonotypes cover around 8.6% of the sample.

The meaning of the sample's time point label: baseline before first vaccination. Vaccinee samples were obtained from the UK trials COV001 and COV002, which included a single-blind randomized controlled phase 2/3 trial of AZD1222 (ChAdOx1 nCoV-19) in healthy adults. For TCRbeta chain sequencing, PBMC samples were collected from trial participants at day 0 and at day 28 after the second dose. Based on the germline V gene (reference sequence), the CDR1 and CDR2 sequences are LGHDT and YNNKEL. From its cysteine to its phenylalanine, the CDR3 spans 13 amino acids. CDR3 DNA is the only sequence kept; it has 39 bases, read in frame from the first base.

The sequence is built from TRBV3-1 (or the pseudogene TRBV3-2) and TRBJ2-3; TRBD2 matches 7 bases in the middle. This sequence was found in an adult in good health. The sequences come from peripheral blood, collected on day 0 of AZD1222 vaccination. The nucleotide sequence is given as TGTGCCAGCAGCCAGTCCGGGGGGACTAAAAATCGTTTT. Translated, it gives CASSQSGGTKNRF.